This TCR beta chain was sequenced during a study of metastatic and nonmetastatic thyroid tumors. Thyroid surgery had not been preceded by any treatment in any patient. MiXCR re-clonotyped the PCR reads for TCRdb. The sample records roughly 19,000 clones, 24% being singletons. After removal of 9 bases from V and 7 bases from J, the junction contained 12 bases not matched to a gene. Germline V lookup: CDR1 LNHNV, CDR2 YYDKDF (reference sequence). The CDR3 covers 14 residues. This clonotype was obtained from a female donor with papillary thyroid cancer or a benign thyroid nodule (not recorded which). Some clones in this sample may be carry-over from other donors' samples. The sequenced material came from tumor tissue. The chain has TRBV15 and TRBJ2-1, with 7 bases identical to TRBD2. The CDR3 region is CATERREYGNEQFF. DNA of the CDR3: TGTGCCACTGAAAGGCGGGAGTATGGGAATGAGCAGTTCTTC.